This paragraph covers one T cell receptor beta chain sequence. Its specificity is unknown. These data belong to a study of shared clonotypes between healthy human individuals. Whole-study context: A donor's plate count was three for CD4 naive and three for CD4 memory; CD8 naive had two and CD8 memory one.

The CD4+ fraction was divided into a CD45RA+ naive subset and a CD45RA-negative memory subset. The assay was immunoSEQ multiplex PCR, and TCRdb's table has in-frame clones only and misses some. The table records about a million clones, around three quarters of them present only once. Findings and limits, study-wide: Clonotypes that were shared across four donors made up roughly 5% of naive CD4 clonotypes. Apart from blood, nothing was sampled; tissue repertoires likely differ.

The CDR3 has 12 amino acids. V was pared by 5 bases and J by 9 bases, with 11 bases between. Germline-derived CDR1 and CDR2 are SNHLY and FYNNEI. The sequence derives from a young man in good health. Some clones in this sample may be carry-over from other donors' samples. The sample was memory CD4+ T cells from PBMCs. Sample subset: CD45RA-negative fraction. This sequence joins TRBV2 and TRBJ2-1; possibly TRBD1 for D (5 bases). CDR3 loop: CASSRQFLEQFF. The CDR3 DNA is TGTGCCAGCAGTCGACAGTTTCTTGAGCAGTTCTTC.